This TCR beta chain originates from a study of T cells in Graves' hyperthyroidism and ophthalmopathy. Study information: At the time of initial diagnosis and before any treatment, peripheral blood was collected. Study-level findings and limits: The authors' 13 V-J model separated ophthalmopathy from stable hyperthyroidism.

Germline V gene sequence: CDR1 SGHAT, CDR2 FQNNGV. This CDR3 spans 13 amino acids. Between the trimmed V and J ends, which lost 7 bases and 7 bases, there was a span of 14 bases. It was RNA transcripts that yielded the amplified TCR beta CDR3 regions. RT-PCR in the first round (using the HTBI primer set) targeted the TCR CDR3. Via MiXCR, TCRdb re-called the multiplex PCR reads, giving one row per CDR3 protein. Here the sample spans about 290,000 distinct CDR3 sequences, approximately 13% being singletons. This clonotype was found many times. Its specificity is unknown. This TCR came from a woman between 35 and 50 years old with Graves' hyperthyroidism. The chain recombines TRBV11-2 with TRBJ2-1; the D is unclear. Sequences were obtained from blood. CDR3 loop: CASKTSLGNEQFF. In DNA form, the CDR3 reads TGTGCCAGCAAAACTTCCCTGGGGAATGAGCAGTTCTTC.